These 2 T cell receptor beta chains came from one sample sequenced in a study of neoadjuvant anti-PD-1 for oral cavity cancer. The time point was: after neoadjuvant nivolumab, at surgical resection. The data were produced by immunoSEQ multiplex PCR, yet TCRdb's version contains in-frame clones alone and is incomplete. The sample includes roughly 25,000 clones, 25% to 30% of them seen just once. The sequenced sample was tumor tissue, obtained after nivolumab (anti-PD-1) treatment. These receptors all come from a person aged 40 to 85 with oral cavity squamous cell carcinoma.

The rearrangement joins TRBV2 to TRBJ1-5, with D perhaps TRBD1 (5 bases). The CDR3 runs to 15 residues. The ends were cut back, 3 bases at V and 1 base at J, with 10 bases in the middle. The V gene's germline CDR1 is SNHLY and CDR2 FYNNEI. This CDR3 is CASSEGRESNQPQHF. DNA for the CDR3: TGTGCCAGCAGTGAGGGACGGGAGAGCAATCAGCCCCAGCATTTT.

In its sample, this clone was seen a few times. The chain links TRBV11-2 to TRBJ1-1; no firm D call. CDR3 length: 12 amino acids. Trimming removed 5 bases from V and 10 bases from J, with 14 bases in between. Germline V lookup: CDR1 SGHAT, CDR2 FQNNGV. CDR3: CASSVTLKGAFF. The CDR3 coding sequence is TGTGCCAGCAGCGTCACTTTGAAAGGAGCTTTCTTT.